The 31 T cell receptor beta chains below come from one sample, sequenced in a study of PD-1 blockade in classical Hodgkin lymphoma. Sequenced by immunoSEQ multiplex PCR; TCRdb stores in-frame clones only, minus some. The sample holds more than 45,000 clones, 75% to 95% seen once. After autologous stem cell transplantation all patients relapsed, and prior brentuximab vedotin exposure differed between cohorts. The specimen was peripheral blood mononuclear cells (PBMCs), collected before the second cycle of nivolumab. The receptor set was obtained from a human donor with classical Hodgkin lymphoma.

The chain recombines TRBV2 with TRBJ2-5; 9 nucleotides match TRBD2. Germline values: CDR1 SNHLY, CDR2 FYNNEI. With V trimmed by 10 bases and J by 2 bases, 8 bases remained unmatched. This CDR3 is 14 amino acids long. The CDR3 DNA reads TGTGCCAACGGACTAGCGACGTTACAAGAGACCCAGTACTTC. Encoded protein: CANGLATLQETQYF.

V gene TRBV2 combines with J gene TRBJ2-5; TRBD2 aligns across 11 bases. The length of the CDR3 is 16 residues. Germline V gene data show CDR1 as SNHLY and CDR2 as FYNNEI. With V trimmed by 6 bases and J by 7 bases, 13 bases remained unmatched. CDR3 residues: CASRAIAGGPSGTQYF. CDR3 nucleotide sequence: TGTGCCAGCAGGGCGATAGCGGGAGGGCCCTCTGGGACCCAGTACTTC.

V usage is TRBV19 and J usage is TRBJ1-1; 11 bases align to TRBD1. J was trimmed by 3 bases and V by 5 bases; bases with no gene match: 5. The germline CDR1 and CDR2 sequences are LNHDA and SQIVND (reference sequence). This CDR3 region has 15 residues. The CDR3 here is CASSVPGQGDTEAFF. The CDR3 DNA sequence: TGTGCCAGTAGTGTACCGGGACAGGGGGACACTGAAGCTTTCTTT. The full variable domain, its missing parts supplied by reference TRBV19 and TRBJ1-1, is DGGITQSPKYLFRKEGQNVTLSCEQNLNHDAMYWYRQDPGQGLRLIYYSQIVNDFQKGDIAEGYSVSREKKESFPLTVTSAQKNPTAFYLCASSVPGQGDTEAFFGQGTRLTVV.

This chain uses TRBV30 with TRBJ2-5, with 9 positions matching TRBD1. This CDR3 comprises 17 residues. Per germline, CDR1 GTSNPN and CDR2 SVGIG (reference sequence). V gave up 0 bases and J gave up 7 bases; unmatched junction bases: 15. The CDR3 coding sequence is TGTGCCTGGAGTGTACTGTCGAGGGGACAGGGAAGGGTGACCCAGTACTTC. Protein: CAWSVLSRGQGRVTQYF. The full variable domain, rest sourced from reference TRBV30 and TRBJ2-5, is SQTIHQWPATLVQPVGSPLSLECTVEGTSNPNLYWYRQAAGRGLQLLFYSVGIGQISSEVPQNLSASRPQDRQFILSSKKLLLSDSGFYLCAWSVLSRGQGRVTQYFGPGTRLLVL.

The chain combines TRBV19 with TRBJ2-7; D possibly matches TRBD1 or TRBD2 (6 bases each). From germline, CDR1 is LNHDA and CDR2 SQIVND (reference sequence). With 7 bases removed from V and 5 bases from J, the gap between germline ends came to 18 bases. There are 14 residues in the CDR3. CDR3 sequence: CASNFRGGGDEQYF. The CDR3 DNA is TGTGCCAGTAACTTCCGAGGGGGAGGTGACGAGCAGTACTTC.

DNA for the CDR3: TGTGCCAGCAGCTTAAAAGGCGCGGGTTGGGCTAATGAAAAACTGTTTTTT. This codes for CASSLKGAGWANEKLFF. The chain recombines TRBV7-9 with TRBJ1-4; D gene unclear. The ends were cut back, 2 bases at V and 3 bases at J, with 16 bases in the middle. The CDR3 spans 17 residues. Germline V gives CDR1 SEHNR, CDR2 FQNEAQ (reference sequence). The full variable domain, in which reference TRBV7-9 and TRBJ1-4 provide the parts outside the CDR3, is DTGVSQNPRHKITKRGQNVTFRCDPISEHNRLYWYRQTLGQGPEFLTYFQNEAQLEKSRLLSDRFSAERPKGSFSTLEIQRTEQGDSAMYLCASSLKGAGWANEKLFFGSGTQLSVL.

This chain connects TRBV4-3 to TRBJ2-7; D is undetermined. There are 14 residues in the CDR3. Between the trimmed V and J ends, which lost 0 bases and 4 bases, there was a span of 10 bases. The germline V gene has CDR1 LGHNA and CDR2 YSLEER. The DNA of the CDR3 is TGCGCCAGCAGCCAAGAGGCCTCCAGATACGAGCAGTACTTC. Its protein product is CASSQEASRYEQYF.

The V and J genes are TRBV5-1 and TRBJ2-5; D not certain. Trimming shortened V by 3 bases and J by 2 bases, and 2 bases separated the two germline ends. The germline CDR1 and CDR2 sequences are SGHRS and YFSETQ. The CDR3 covers 11 residues. DNA for the CDR3: TGCGCCAGCAGCTCACAAGAGACCCAGTACTTC. Its translation is CASSSQETQYF.

The rearrangement links TRBV6-1 to TRBJ1-1; a weak D match, TRBD1 (6 bases). The CDR3 loop spans 14 amino acids. The V gene's germline CDR1 is MNHNS and CDR2 SASEGT. V was cut by 0 bases and J by 11 bases, with 16 bases left in between. The CDR3 protein is CASSEAPVDSPAFF. The CDR3 region has the DNA TGTGCCAGCAGTGAAGCCCCTGTGGACAGTCCTGCTTTCTTT.

The rearrangement links TRBV7-9 to TRBJ2-7; D is unclear. This CDR3 has 16 residues. V was shortened by 0 bases and J by 6 bases, with 18 bases between the two germline ends. Germline V gives CDR1 SEHNR, CDR2 FQNEAQ (reference sequence). The CDR3 region has the DNA TGTGCCAGCAGCTTAGCGCACCCGCACAGCTCCGTCGAGCAGTACTTC. This gives the protein CASSLAHPHSSVEQYF.

The chain joins TRBV13 to TRBJ2-5; unclear D gene. From germline, CDR1 is PRHDT and CDR2 FYEKMQ (reference sequence). Trimming took off 5 bases at V and 0 bases at J, with 13 bases between the two ends. The length of the CDR3 is 15 residues. CDR3 amino acids: CASSIPRLDQETQYF. CDR3 sequence (DNA): TGTGCCAGCAGCATTCCGAGGCTCGACCAAGAGACCCAGTACTTC.

J is TRBJ2-1 and V is TRBV27; 12 nucleotides line up with TRBD2. J gave up 3 bases and V 4 bases, and 7 bases lay outside the gene matches. The CDR3 runs to 17 residues. Per the germline V gene, CDR1 is MNHEY and CDR2 is SMNVEV (reference sequence). CDR3 sequence: CASSYTSGRRYYNEQFF. The CDR3 DNA sequence: TGTGCCAGCAGTTACACTAGCGGGAGGCGTTACTACAATGAGCAGTTCTTC.

The chain carries TRBV7-3 and TRBJ2-2; 8 bases are shared with TRBD1. The trim removed 5 bases at V and 4 bases at J, leaving 9 bases unmatched. CDR3 length equals 16 residues. CDR1 is SGHTA and CDR2 is FQGTGA in the germline V gene. In DNA, the CDR3 is TGTGCCAGCAGCCAACGGACAGGGAGCACCACCGGGGAGCTGTTTTTT. Its protein is CASSQRTGSTTGELFF.

V gene TRBV6-5 combines with J gene TRBJ1-5, with 7 bases fitting TRBD1. Trimming at V came to 5 bases and at J to 4 bases, leaving 2 bases not matched to a gene. This CDR3 has 13 amino acids. Germline V CDR1 and CDR2: MNHEY, SVGAGI. For the CDR3, the DNA is TGTGCCAGCAGTATACAGGGGAATCAGCCCCAGCATTTT. Translating it yields CASSIQGNQPQHF.

This chain joins TRBV19 and TRBJ1-5; TRBD1 aligns across 7 bases. The CDR3 runs to 16 residues. The V segment lost 7 bases and the J segment 1 base; nucleotides outside the gene matches: 10. Germline V CDR1 and CDR2: LNHDA, SQIVND (reference sequence). In DNA, the CDR3 is TGTGCCAGTAAGAGGTCTCAACAGGGGAGCAATCAGCCCCAGCATTTT. Translated, it gives CASKRSQQGSNQPQHF.

V usage is TRBV5-1 and J usage is TRBJ2-4, with D perhaps matching TRBD1 or TRBD2 (5 bases each). From germline, CDR1 is SGHRS and CDR2 YFSETQ. The length of the CDR3 is 11 residues. V lost 4 bases to trimming and J lost 8 bases, with 7 bases between them. The CDR3 DNA reads TGCGCCAGCAGCCGAGGGGACATTCAGTACTTC. Protein product: CASSRGDIQYF. Drawing the rest from reference TRBV5-1 and TRBJ2-4, the complete variable domain is KAGVTQTPRYLIKTRGQQVTLSCSPISGHRSVSWYQQTPGQGLQFLFEYFSETQRNKGNFPGRFSGRQFSNSRSEMNVSTLELGDSALYLCASSRGDIQYFGAGTRLSVL.

The chain couples TRBV4-2 to TRBJ2-7; D gene ambiguous. The CDR3 totals 15 residues. The germline V and J ends were trimmed by 1 base and 2 bases, with 12 bases remaining between them. Germline V gene sequence: CDR1 LGHNA, CDR2 YNFKEQ. CDR3 DNA: TGTGCCAGCAGCCAAGTGTACGAGATGACCTACGAGCAGTACTTC. Its protein is CASSQVYEMTYEQYF.

The J gene is TRBJ1-2, the V gene TRBV29-1; a weak D match, TRBD1 (6 bases). V lost 6 bases, J lost 1 base, and 12 bases lay in between. Germline CDR1 reads SQVTM; CDR2 reads ANQGSEA. The CDR3 loop spans 13 amino acids. CDR3 residues: CSVRTASNYGYTF. The CDR3 DNA is TGCAGCGTCCGGACAGCGAGTAACTATGGCTACACCTTC. Combining the CDR3 with reference TRBV29-1 and TRBJ1-2 gives the whole variable domain SAVISQKPSRDICQRGTSLTIQCQVDSQVTMMFWYRQQPGQSLTLIATANQGSEATYESGFVIDKFPISRPNLTFSTLTVSNMSPEDSSIYLCSVRTASNYGYTFGSGTRLTVV.

The chain employs TRBV5-1 and TRBJ2-7, with a tentative D call TRBD1 (5 bases). Looked up from germline, CDR1 is SGHRS and CDR2 is YFSETQ. Trimming removed 4 bases at V and 3 bases at J, with 8 bases between. This CDR3 spans 12 amino acids. CDR3 loop: CASSTQGYEQYF. The CDR3 DNA follows: TGCGCCAGCAGCACTCAGGGCTACGAGCAGTACTTC.

This clone was detected only once. This sequence joins TRBV27 and TRBJ2-7; no definite D call. There are 15 residues in the CDR3. In germline, CDR1 is MNHEY, CDR2 SMNVEV (reference sequence). Between the trimmed V and J ends, which lost 2 bases and 2 bases, there was a span of 13 bases. CDR3 in DNA: TGTGCCAGCAGTTTAGGCCAGAGGTCACCCTACGAGCAGTACTTC. Translation gives CASSLGQRSPYEQYF.

The gene calls are TRBV7-6 and TRBJ2-1; TRBD2 is a possible D gene (7 bases). The CDR3 totals 16 residues. V lost 5 bases and J 0 bases, leaving 14 bases between the germline ends. The germline V gene encodes CDR1 SGHVS and CDR2 FNYEAQ. CDR3 sequence (DNA): TGTGCCAGCAGCATTAGGGGGGGGAGCTCCTACAATGAGCAGTTCTTC. This sequence encodes CASSIRGGSSYNEQFF.

The chain uses TRBV29-1 and TRBJ2-1; TRBD2 matches 11 bases. This CDR3 comprises 16 residues. Germline V lookup: CDR1 SQVTM, CDR2 ANQGSEA. With V trimmed by 5 bases and J by 8 bases, 14 bases remained unmatched. CDR3 sequence (DNA): TGCAGCGTTTGGACTAGCGGGCAAGGGATGATCTATGAGCAGTTCTTC. Protein: CSVWTSGQGMIYEQFF.

The gene calls are TRBV18 and TRBJ1-2; TRBD1 is a possible D gene (6 bases). The CDR3 has 13 amino acids. V shed 5 bases and J shed 7 bases, with 14 bases lying between them. Germline CDR1 and CDR2: KGHSH and LQKENI. The CDR3 DNA is TGTGCCAGCTCAAACGGGGGCGGAACTGGCTACACCTTC. Its translation is CASSNGGGTGYTF. The full variable domain, completed using reference TRBV18 and TRBJ1-2, is NAGVMQNPRHLVRRRGQEARLRCSPMKGHSHVYWYRQLPEEGLKFMVYLQKENIIDESGMPKERFSAEFPKEGPSILRIQQVVRGDSAAYFCASSNGGGTGYTFGSGTRLTVV.

The chain recombines TRBV11-2 with TRBJ2-1; 12 bases line up with TRBD2. This CDR3 is built from 16 residues. Per the germline V gene, CDR1 is SGHAT and CDR2 is FQNNGV. J was trimmed by 12 bases and V by 1 base; bases with no gene match: 10. Here the CDR3 DNA reads TGTGCCAGCAGCTTAGCGGCTAGCGGGGGGGTGGCGGCGCAGTTCTTC. As protein: CASSLAASGGVAAQFF.

V and J are TRBV5-1 and TRBJ2-3; maybe TRBD1 (5 bases). Trimming took off 4 bases at V and 1 base at J, with 10 bases between the two ends. CDR1 and CDR2 from the germline V gene are SGHRS and YFSETQ. There are 14 residues in the CDR3. CDR3 in amino acids: CASSQGSRTDTQYF. In nucleotides, the CDR3 is TGCGCCAGCAGCCAGGGAAGCCGCACAGATACGCAGTATTTT.

Only one count was recorded for this clone. V is TRBV13 and J is TRBJ1-2, with D unclear. The CDR3 length is 11 residues. Germline V CDR1 and CDR2: PRHDT, FYEKMQ (reference sequence). The V and J ends lost 5 bases and 6 bases respectively, with 7 bases between them. CDR3 in amino acids: CASSASDGYTF. The DNA of the CDR3 is TGTGCCAGCAGCGCCAGCGATGGCTACACCTTC.

The V call is TRBV25-1, the J call TRBJ2-5; 9 bases align to TRBD1. The CDR3 spans 16 residues. J gave up 1 base and V 4 bases, and 7 bases lay outside the gene matches. CDR1 is MGHDK, CDR2 SYGVNS, per germline. The CDR3 DNA follows: TGTGCCAGCAGTGTGGGGGACAGGGCATTCCAAGAGACCCAGTACTTC. This translates into CASSVGDRAFQETQYF.

The chain joins TRBV27 to TRBJ2-5, with D possibly being TRBD1 (5 bases). The CDR3 runs to 11 residues. In germline, CDR1 is MNHEY, CDR2 SMNVEV (reference sequence). The germline V and J ends were trimmed by 8 bases and 7 bases, with 11 bases remaining between them. The CDR3 reads CASLGARTQYF. Here the CDR3 DNA reads TGTGCCAGCCTTGGGGCCAGGACCCAGTACTTC.

The chain combines TRBV18 with TRBJ2-1; 7 nucleotides align to TRBD2. Germline V lookup: CDR1 KGHSH, CDR2 LQKENI. This CDR3 contains 13 residues. The V segment lost 0 bases and the J segment 7 bases; nucleotides outside the gene matches: 0. Here the CDR3 DNA reads TGTGCCAGCTCACCACCGGGACTAAATGAGCAGTTCTTC. This gives the protein CASSPPGLNEQFF. Combining the CDR3 with reference TRBV18 and TRBJ2-1 gives the whole variable domain NAGVMQNPRHLVRRRGQEARLRCSPMKGHSHVYWYRQLPEEGLKFMVYLQKENIIDESGMPKERFSAEFPKEGPSILRIQQVVRGDSAAYFCASSPPGLNEQFFGPGTRLTVL.

This clone has only one observation. The rearrangement uses TRBV19 and TRBJ1-2, with unresolved D. Germline assignment: CDR1 LNHDA and CDR2 SQIVND (reference sequence). This CDR3 is built from 13 residues. V lost 0 bases and J lost 9, with 11 bases in between. The DNA for the CDR3 is TGTGCCAGTAGTATAGATCGTGACCCACGCTACACCTTC. It translates to CASSIDRDPRYTF.

V usage is TRBV6-6 and J usage is TRBJ1-2; weak D call: TRBD1 (5 bases). With 5 bases removed from V and 5 bases from J, the gap between germline ends came to 15 bases. The germline V gene has CDR1 MNHNY and CDR2 SVGAGI (reference sequence). CDR3 length equals 14 residues. In DNA, the CDR3 is TGTGCCAGCAGTACTGAAGACAGAGGGTATGGCTACACCTTC. Its translation is CASSTEDRGYGYTF.